What follows is one T cell receptor beta chain and its context. Method: immunoSEQ multiplex PCR; TCRdb's copy keeps in-frame clones and lacks some. Of 250,000 to 300,000 clones listed, roughly 88% were seen once; the top ten hold roughly 2%. The data belong to a study of blood T cell repertoires in COVID-19. Study in general: Italy, Spain and the United States were the sources of the convalescent and acute COVID-19 samples.

V lost 10 bases and J lost 3; bases outside the gene matches: 5. The CDR3 totals 13 residues. Germline V gives CDR1 SEHNR, CDR2 FQNEAQ (reference sequence). The TCR was taken from a woman in her forties with acute COVID-19. The material sequenced was PBMCs or T cells enriched from blood (not recorded which). The chain is built from TRBV7-9 and TRBJ1-4; 7 positions match TRBD1. The DNA of the CDR3 is TGTGCCATCCAGGGGGACTCTAATGAAAAACTGTTTTTT. The encoded protein is CAIQGDSNEKLFF.